The 30 T cell receptor beta chains below all came from one sample that was sequenced in a study of beta chain features in type 1 diabetes. The study, taken as a whole, reports: Within each of all four CD4+ subsets, Type 1 diabetes patients had TCRB CDR3s that were moderately but significantly shorter.

The whole isolated RNA underwent reverse transcription, so sequencing captured expressed TCRB transcripts. Generated by immunoSEQ multiplex PCR, the TCRdb table keeps only in-frame clones and is missing some. The sample holds 150,000 to 190,000 clones, 10% seen once. What these receptors recognize is not known. Sequencing input: central memory CD4+ T cells from blood. These receptors all stem from a man between 25 and 39 years old with type 1 diabetes.

This chain uses TRBV10-3 with TRBJ2-5, with TRBD1 matching over 9 bases. J was trimmed by 5 bases and V by 5 bases; bases with no gene match: 9. CDR3 length equals 15 residues. The germline CDR1 and CDR2 sequences are ENHRY and SYGVKD. CDR3 loop: CAISPRGTGPETQYF. The CDR3 DNA is TGTGCCATCAGTCCTCGAGGGACAGGGCCGGAGACCCAGTACTTC.

This clone was observed a few times. The gene calls are TRBV6-5 and TRBJ2-5, with TRBD2 matching over 7 bases. Germline CDR1 reads MNHEY; CDR2 reads SVGAGI. The CDR3 contains 14 residues. V was pared by 8 bases and J by 2 bases, with 8 bases of the junction left unmatched. The CDR3 here is CASSGGARQETQYF. CDR3 DNA sequence: TGTGCCAGCTCGGGGGGAGCTAGACAAGAGACCCAGTACTTC.

The chain combines TRBV19 with TRBJ2-1, with D perhaps matching TRBD2 (6 bases). The V and J ends lost 0 bases and 9 bases respectively, with 21 bases between them. Germline CDR1 is LNHDA and CDR2 is SQIVND (reference sequence). The CDR3 loop spans 17 amino acids. This chain's CDR3 is CASSIDPMAGMQTEQFF. Written as DNA, the CDR3 is TGTGCCAGTAGTATAGACCCAATGGCGGGGATGCAGACTGAGCAGTTCTTC.

The rearrangement joins TRBV7-2 to TRBJ2-2; D call uncertain. This CDR3 has 16 residues. Looked up from germline, CDR1 is SGHTA and CDR2 is FQGNSA. V was shortened by 5 bases and J by 3 bases, with 16 bases between the two germline ends. CDR3 amino acids: CASSPSRGQYTGELFF. In nucleotides, the CDR3 is TGTGCCAGCAGCCCCTCACGTGGGCAGTACACCGGGGAGCTGTTTTTT.

The chain couples TRBV28 to TRBJ2-3; 9 nucleotides align to TRBD1. This CDR3 contains 13 residues. Germline V gene data show CDR1 as MDHEN and CDR2 as SYDVKM. Trimming took 6 bases from V and 4 from J; bases not matched to a gene: 2. DNA for the CDR3: TGTGCCAGCAGCCGGACAGGGGCAGATACGCAGTATTTT. It specifies CASSRTGADTQYF.

This clone occurred a few times. The chain has TRBV6-5 and TRBJ2-1; 7 bases are a match to TRBD2. V gave up 2 bases and J gave up 6 bases; unmatched junction bases: 7. The CDR3 length is 15 residues. From germline, CDR1 is MNHEY and CDR2 SVGAGI. The CDR3 nucleotides read TGTGCCAGCAGTTACACCACTAGCGTCCTCAATGAGCAGTTCTTC. Translated: CASSYTTSVLNEQFF.

This chain links TRBV7-9 with TRBJ2-7; D gene uncertain. The CDR3 has 14 residues. V was cut by 4 bases and J by 1 base, with 11 bases left in between. Per the germline V gene, CDR1 is SEHNR and CDR2 is FQNEAQ (reference sequence). The CDR3 is CASSSPVRSYEQYF. The CDR3 DNA sequence: TGTGCCAGCAGCTCCCCCGTGAGGTCCTACGAGCAGTACTTC. Full variable domain (outside the CDR3, taken from reference TRBV7-9 and TRBJ2-7): DTGVSQNPRHKITKRGQNVTFRCDPISEHNRLYWYRQTLGQGPEFLTYFQNEAQLEKSRLLSDRFSAERPKGSFSTLEIQRTEQGDSAMYLCASSSPVRSYEQYFGPGTRLTVT.

The sample holds a few counts of this clone. The V gene is TRBV5-8, the J gene TRBJ2-1; 8 bases align to TRBD2. The CDR3 contains 17 residues. CDR1 and CDR2 from the germline V gene are SGHTS and YDEGEE. V trimming: 0 bases; J trimming: 3 bases; junction bases outside the gene matches: 8. For the CDR3, the DNA is TGTGCCAGCAGCTTGGCCACCGGGACTAGTGTCTACAATGAGCAGTTCTTC. Its protein product is CASSLATGTSVYNEQFF. The whole variable domain, filled in from reference TRBV5-8 and TRBJ2-1, reads EAGVTQSPTHLIKTRGQQATLRCSPISGHTSVYWYQQALGLGLQFLLWYDEGEERNRGNFPPRFSGRQFPNYSSELNVNALELEDSALYLCASSLATGTSVYNEQFFGPGTRLTVL.

This clone was counted a few times. The gene calls are TRBV29-1 and TRBJ1-5; TRBD1 is a possible D gene (6 bases). Germline V gene data show CDR1 as SQVTM and CDR2 as ANQGSEA. This CDR3 spans 14 amino acids. V was trimmed by 2 bases and J by 5 bases, leaving 13 bases between them. CDR3 sequence reads: CSVESTGSDQPQHF. The CDR3 DNA sequence: TGCAGCGTTGAATCCACAGGGTCGGATCAGCCCCAGCATTTT.

There are a few counts of this clone. The CDR3 sequence: CATSRGRATNEKLFF. CDR3 in DNA: TGTGCCACCAGCAGAGGGAGGGCAACTAATGAAAAACTGTTTTTT. V and J are TRBV15 and TRBJ1-4; D remains ambiguous. CDR1 and CDR2 from the germline V gene are LNHNV and YYDKDF (reference sequence). The CDR3 has 15 amino acids. V shed 1 base and J shed 0 bases, with 6 bases lying between them.

The rearrangement joins TRBV6-6 to TRBJ2-7; 8 bases match TRBD2. CDR1 MNHNY and CDR2 SVGAGI come from the germline V gene (reference sequence). V shed 10 bases, J shed 6 bases, and the junction held 14 bases outside the gene matches. The CDR3 covers 14 residues. CDR3: CATMPGLVPSEQYF. CDR3 nucleotide sequence: TGTGCCACCATGCCGGGACTAGTACCGTCCGAGCAGTACTTC.

V is TRBV6-1 and J is TRBJ1-4; possible D gene TRBD1, 5 bases. Germline CDR1 is MNHNS and CDR2 is SASEGT. This CDR3 comprises 14 residues. The V and J ends lost 3 bases and 6 bases respectively, with 11 bases between them. In nucleotides, the CDR3 is TGTGCCAGCAGTGACCAGGGTGGCTATGAAAAACTGTTTTTT. This encodes CASSDQGGYEKLFF.

V and J are TRBV6-1 and TRBJ2-7, with 7 nucleotides matching TRBD1. Per germline, CDR1 MNHNS and CDR2 SASEGT. Trimming cost V 1 base and J 2 bases; bases outside gene matches: 2. The CDR3 is made up of 14 amino acids. The CDR3, as DNA: TGTGCCAGCAGTGAAGGGACAGGAACCTACGAGCAGTACTTC. Amino acid sequence: CASSEGTGTYEQYF.

Only a few counts were recorded for this clone. This chain joins TRBV6-5 and TRBJ2-1; D is ambiguous. V dropped 6 bases and J dropped 0 bases, with 9 bases sitting between them. CDR1 is MNHEY and CDR2 is SVGAGI in the germline V gene. This CDR3 has 14 residues. CDR3: CASSLSSSYNEQFF. In nucleotides, the CDR3 is TGTGCCAGCAGCTTATCCAGCTCCTACAATGAGCAGTTCTTC.

This chain uses TRBV28 with TRBJ1-2; D not resolved. The ends were cut back, 8 bases at V and 2 bases at J, with 6 bases in the middle. The CDR3 runs to 11 residues. Germline lookup yields CDR1 MDHEN and CDR2 SYDVKM. The CDR3 DNA sequence: TGTGCCAGCGAGAACAACTATGGCTACACCTTC. Translating gives CASENNYGYTF.

The rearrangement uses TRBV18 and TRBJ2-1, with a possible D match to TRBD1 (5 bases). The CDR3 totals 13 residues. Germline CDR1 KGHSH, CDR2 LQKENI. V was trimmed by 6 bases and J by 4 bases, leaving 10 bases between them. CDR3 amino acids: CASSRTLYNEQFF. CDR3 in DNA: TGTGCCAGCTCTAGGACACTATACAATGAGCAGTTCTTC. Supplemented by reference TRBV18 and TRBJ2-1, the full variable domain reads NAGVMQNPRHLVRRRGQEARLRCSPMKGHSHVYWYRQLPEEGLKFMVYLQKENIIDESGMPKERFSAEFPKEGPSILRIQQVVRGDSAAYFCASSRTLYNEQFFGPGTRLTVL.

V usage is TRBV28 and J usage is TRBJ1-1, with 7 positions matching TRBD1. Germline values: CDR1 MDHEN, CDR2 SYDVKM. CDR3 length: 14 amino acids. V gave up 6 bases and J gave up 5 bases; unmatched junction bases: 9. The CDR3 is CASRLQGFGTEAFF. As DNA, the CDR3 is TGTGCCAGCAGGTTACAGGGGTTTGGTACTGAAGCTTTCTTT.

V gene TRBV20-1 combines with J gene TRBJ2-3, with D uncertain. V was cut by 6 bases and J by 6 bases, with 7 bases left in between. This CDR3 comprises 10 residues. Germline CDR1 reads DFQATT; CDR2 reads SNEGSKA (reference sequence). CDR3 nucleotides: TGCAGTGCGGGCGACGATACGCAGTATTTT. It encodes CSAGDDTQYF.

V gene TRBV5-4 combines with J gene TRBJ1-1, with D unresolved. Trimming took 7 bases from V and 0 from J, leaving 10 bases between them. There are 13 residues in the CDR3. Germline V gives CDR1 SGHNT, CDR2 YYREEE (reference sequence). CDR3 bases: TGTGCCAGCCGCGTAGATATGAACACTGAAGCTTTCTTT. Its translation is CASRVDMNTEAFF. Complete variable domain (other parts from reference TRBV5-4 and TRBJ1-1): ETGVTQSPTHLIKTRGQQVTLRCSSQSGHNTVSWYQQALGQGPQFIFQYYREEENGRGNFPPRFSGLQFPNYSSELNVNALELDDSALYLCASRVDMNTEAFFGQGTRLTVV.

In this sample, this clone turned up a few times. This chain connects TRBV7-2 to TRBJ2-7; 12 bases are a match to TRBD1. CDR1 SGHTA and CDR2 FQGNSA come from the germline V gene. The V segment lost 5 bases and the J segment 7 bases; nucleotides outside the gene matches: 6. The CDR3 is 14 amino acids. CDR3 sequence: CASSRDRGLREQYF. CDR3 DNA: TGTGCCAGCAGCCGGGACAGGGGGCTGAGGGAGCAGTACTTC.

This rearrangement joins TRBV7-3 to TRBJ2-5, with 12 nucleotides matching TRBD1. V lost 5 bases and J lost 3; bases outside the gene matches: 10. The length of the CDR3 is 17 residues. Germline loops: CDR1 SGHTA, CDR2 FQGTGA. Here the CDR3 reads CASSPTGTGGFKETQYF. The CDR3 DNA is TGTGCCAGCAGCCCCACCGGGACAGGGGGCTTCAAAGAGACCCAGTACTTC. The entire variable domain, with the rest obtained from reference TRBV7-3 and TRBJ2-5, is as follows: GAGVSQTPSNKVTEKGKYVELRCDPISGHTALYWYRQSLGQGPEFLIYFQGTGAADDSGLPNDRFFAVRPEGSVSTLKIQRTERGDSAVYLCASSPTGTGGFKETQYFGPGTRLLVL.

A few counts support this clone. The rearrangement uses TRBV10-3 and TRBJ2-1, with 15 bases matching TRBD2. The trim removed 7 bases at V and 5 bases at J, leaving 3 bases unmatched. Germline values: CDR1 ENHRY, CDR2 SYGVKD. The CDR3 runs to 15 residues. The CDR3 reads CAIKGLAGGDNEQFF. In DNA, the CDR3 is TGTGCCATCAAGGGACTAGCGGGAGGCGACAATGAGCAGTTCTTC.

The chain combines TRBV5-1 with TRBJ2-1; tentatively, D is TRBD2 (5 bases). CDR1 is SGHRS, CDR2 YFSETQ, per germline. The CDR3 consists of 14 residues. Deletions cut 5 bases from V and 3 bases from J, with 12 bases between. The CDR3 protein is CASSRSSSYNEQFF. The CDR3 coding sequence is TGCGCCAGCAGTAGGTCTAGCAGCTACAATGAGCAGTTCTTC.

This clone was counted a single time. The V gene is TRBV6-1, the J gene TRBJ2-5; D might be TRBD1 (6 bases). The CDR3 is made up of 12 amino acids. The germline V gene encodes CDR1 MNHNS and CDR2 SASEGT. The V end was cut by 6 bases, the J end by 4 bases, with 9 bases between. CDR3 nucleotides: TGTGCCAGCAGGGCAGGGGCAGAGACCCAGTACTTC. Its protein is CASRAGAETQYF.

This clone has a handful of counts. The chain combines TRBV7-9 with TRBJ1-3; TRBD1 agrees at 7 bases. J gave up 2 bases and V 6 bases, and 1 base lay outside the gene matches. This CDR3 is 13 amino acids long. Per germline, CDR1 SEHNR and CDR2 FQNEAQ (reference sequence). CDR3 sequence (DNA): TGTGCCAGCAGTACAGGGGCTGGAAACACCATATATTTT. This codes for CASSTGAGNTIYF.

The chain is built from TRBV7-9 and TRBJ1-2; the D gene is possibly TRBD1 (5 bases). CDR1 SEHNR and CDR2 FQNEAQ come from the germline V gene (reference sequence). The CDR3 runs to 13 residues. V lost 2 bases and J lost 5, with 9 bases in between. The CDR3 loop reads CASSLRGNYGYTF. The DNA of the CDR3 is TGTGCCAGCAGCTTAAGGGGAAATTATGGCTACACCTTC.

This clone showed up just a few times. This rearrangement joins TRBV18 to TRBJ2-3, with TRBD2 identical over 7 bases. This CDR3 is 16 amino acids long. Germline values: CDR1 KGHSH, CDR2 LQKENI. Germline trimming cut 5 bases from V and 1 base from J; bases unmatched to any gene: 9. For the CDR3, the DNA is TGTGCCAGCTCAGTTAACCCGCTAGCGGGCACAGATACGCAGTATTTT. This gives the protein CASSVNPLAGTDTQYF.

V is TRBV11-2 and J is TRBJ2-5; 8 bases match TRBD2. This CDR3 spans 15 amino acids. V gave up 5 bases and J gave up 4 bases; unmatched junction bases: 9. Germline CDR1 and CDR2: SGHAT and FQNNGV. DNA of the CDR3: TGTGCCAGCAGCCCACGAGCGGGAGTAGGAGAGACCCAGTACTTC. Residues: CASSPRAGVGETQYF.

V usage is TRBV9 and J usage is TRBJ2-7; possibly TRBD1 for D (6 bases). The germline V gene has CDR1 SGDLS and CDR2 YYNGEE. The CDR3 is 15 residues long. Trimming took 0 bases from V and 0 from J, leaving 10 bases between them. The DNA of the CDR3 is TGTGCCAGCAGCGTAGACGGACAGAGCTCCTACGAGCAGTACTTC. Translating it yields CASSVDGQSSYEQYF. The full variable domain, its missing parts supplied by reference TRBV9 and TRBJ2-7, is DSGVTQTPKHLITATGQRVTLRCSPRSGDLSVYWYQQSLDQGLQFLIQYYNGEERAKGNILERFSAQQFPDLHSELNLSSLELGDSALYFCASSVDGQSSYEQYFGPGTRLTVT.

This clone has more than one count but fewer than ten. The genes are TRBV11-2 and TRBJ2-5; 9 nucleotides align to TRBD2. Germline V lookup: CDR1 SGHAT, CDR2 FQNNGV. The CDR3 covers 17 residues. The J segment lost 1 base and the V segment lost 5 bases, leaving 11 bases of the junction unmatched. The CDR3 bases are TGTGCCAGCAGCCCCCGGACTAGCGTGGGGTTCCAAGAGACCCAGTACTTC. Translation: CASSPRTSVGFQETQYF.